The rows below give T cell receptor beta chains drawn from one sample of a study of shared clonotypes between healthy human individuals. The table came from immunoSEQ multiplex PCR; TCRdb's copy has only in-frame clones and leaves some out. Here the sample spans millions of clones, about 92% being singletons. The sample consisted of naive CD8+ T cells from PBMCs. The source of these receptors is a man younger than 35 in good health. Some clones in this sample may be carry-over from other donors' samples. Both conserved end residues are trimmed from each CDR3. D genes are given only for firm matches.

d_gene	v_gene	j_gene	CDR3aa
TRBD2	TRBV9	TRBJ2-1	ASSVDASGAYNEQF
TRBD1	TRBV7-8	TRBJ1-1	ASIQGGFTEAF
NA	TRBV5-6	TRBJ2-3	ASSLTGRDTQY
NA	TRBV27	TRBJ2-7	ASSLTGDSYEQY
NA	TRBV19	TRBJ1-2	ASSIPSVGGIGYGYT
TRBD2	TRBV6-1	TRBJ2-3	ASSEDSSGLSTDTQY
NA	TRBV10-3	TRBJ1-1	AISVGSVTEAF
NA	TRBV28	TRBJ2-7	ASSSRTAYYEQY
NA	TRBV10-1	TRBJ2-1	ASSPGRDEQF
TRBD1	TRBV19	TRBJ2-1	ASTHAPGQYNEQF
NA	TRBV7-2	TRBJ1-1	ASSFIFKGTEAF
TRBD1	TRBV11-2	TRBJ2-1	ASSSRDSNNEQF
NA	TRBV11-3	TRBJ2-7	ARGMEGSSYEQY
NA	TRBV30	TRBJ2-6	AWSHPGHSSGANVLT
TRBD1	TRBV27	TRBJ2-7	ASSSGTAVYEQY
NA	TRBV7-6	TRBJ1-5	ASSPGGNNQPQH
TRBD1	TRBV7-9	TRBJ2-7	ASSQDRGRYEQY